Listed below are T cell receptor beta chains from one sample, sequenced in a study of PD-1 blockade in classical Hodgkin lymphoma. Measured with immunoSEQ multiplex PCR; TCRdb has only the in-frame clones, and not every one. The sample shows about 13,000 clones, around four fifths of them seen only once. Specimen: peripheral blood mononuclear cells (PBMCs), collected at baseline. The receptors here all came from a human donor with classical Hodgkin lymphoma. Both conserved end residues are part of each CDR3.

CDR3 protein,V gene
CASSSRVGTFPTQYF,TRBV5-4
CASSSRDRYNSPLHF,TRBV11-2
CASSQDIWVTEAFF,TRBV14
CASRSWNAEAFF,TRBV2
CASSLVRGQGLDNEQFF,TRBV5-1
CASSDRPTGELFF,TRBV6-4
CASSLTQAYNEQFF,TRBV11-2
CATRLRGPQETQYF,TRBV6-5
CASNTGIGGVSSYNEQFF,TRBV19
CASKRVGSYEQYF,TRBV2
CASSQGRDRVGTEAFF,TRBV9
CAISDPFGLGAEKETQYF,TRBV10-3
CATSRASGSIYEQYF,TRBV15
CASSLVGRVDYGYTF,TRBV7-9
CATRRDKANYGYTF,TRBV19
CASSVSRGLGQFF,TRBV9
CASSLQGPTEAFF,TRBV27
CATSRGGVEKLFF,TRBV15
CASSLLPPGLINNEQFF,TRBV7-3
CASSSQGLETQYF,TRBV5-5
CASSSRLGTGGLREKLFF,TRBV7-9
CASSRGQGYNSPLHF,TRBV28
CASSLGTENIQYF,TRBV7-3
CASSTTPGTVNEKLFF,TRBV27
CASSLDGTAYNEQFF,TRBV7-2
CASSARGLSSNQPQHF,TRBV27
CASTRTGSSEQYF,TRBV6-1
CASSPKRGGDNSPLHF,TRBV5-1
CASSLRGASGNTIYF,TRBV5-4
CASSLGQSTYF,TRBV7-8
CASSLTQFTGELFF,TRBV7-6
CASRGRPRSSYEQYF,TRBV5-1
CASSLGAGFNEKLFF,TRBV11-2
CASSLDSGGVYEQYF,TRBV7-2
CASSPTQGFGYTF,TRBV4-3
CASSLGTGYGYTF,TRBV5-1
CASSLAVANEQFF,TRBV5-1
CASSFAGRSETQYF,TRBV27
CASVPLVQGKQYF,TRBV12-5
CASSFARSGTGLDTQYF,TRBV5-6
CASSLGGDTQYF,TRBV5-1
CASSAPWDSSYEQYF,TRBV25-1
CASSEMGGRGADTQYF,TRBV2
CAIGTGTEAFF,TRBV10-3
CASSQRVGSTYNEQFF,TRBV4-1
CASSRRPGASSYEQYF,TRBV28
CASSGINNNEQFF,TRBV6-5
CASSSGRRNSPLHF,TRBV7-8
CASSSGRRTANTGELFF,TRBV19